Each of the 18 T cell receptor beta chains below was sequenced from the same sample in a study of T cells after posttransplantation cyclophosphamide. A marrow graft followed busulfan-fludarabine conditioning, with cyclophosphamide on days +3 and +4. Using immunoSEQ multiplex PCR, the repertoire was profiled, and TCRdb retains in-frame clones only, with some absent. The record shows 2,500 to 3,500 clones for this sample, with no singletons present. This material consisted of PBMCs, taken after allogeneic stem cell transplant with posttransplant cyclophosphamide. These receptors all come from a female patient aged 45-65 years who received an allogeneic stem cell transplant from a related donor, was CMV-positive, and had no GVHD. Some T cells may trace back to the graft donor.

The sample holds many counts of this clone. The chain uses TRBV5-8 and TRBJ2-7; a weak D match, TRBD1 (6 bases). V was cut by 4 bases and J by 1 base, with 9 bases left in between. This CDR3 contains 13 residues. Germline CDR1 SGHTS, CDR2 YDEGEE. The CDR3 spells CASSRGQSYEQYF. The DNA of the CDR3 is TGTGCCAGCAGCCGAGGACAGTCCTACGAGCAGTACTTC.

This clone was counted many times. The gene calls are TRBV5-1 and TRBJ2-3; 7 bases align to TRBD1. Losses at the gene ends were 4 bases for V and 2 bases for J; bases not matched to a gene: 10. In germline, CDR1 is SGHRS, CDR2 YFSETQ. This CDR3 is 16 amino acids long. CDR3 coding DNA: TGCGCCAGCAGCCCCGGGACAGCTTACCTCACAGATACGCAGTATTTT. This sequence encodes CASSPGTAYLTDTQYF.

This clone was seen repeatedly, ten times or more. The same CDR3 also results from other DNA sequences found in this sample. V usage is TRBV5-1 and J usage is TRBJ2-3; 7 nucleotides line up with TRBD2. The CDR3 is 16 residues long. Germline lookup yields CDR1 SGHRS and CDR2 YFSETQ. V was pared by 0 bases and J by 0 bases, with 4 bases of the junction left unmatched. CDR3 loop: CASSLGLAESTDTQYF. The CDR3 nucleotides are TGCGCCAGCAGCTTGGGTCTAGCGGAGAGCACAGATACGCAGTATTTT.

This clone is termed medium-sized (0.01 to 0.1%). The chain carries TRBV28 and TRBJ1-1; D is possibly TRBD1 (6 bases). The V gene lost 5 bases and the J gene lost 9 bases, with 13 bases spanning the gap. In germline, CDR1 is MDHEN, CDR2 SYDVKM. The CDR3 length is 12 residues. CDR3 nucleotide sequence: TGTGCCAGCAGTGCCAGGACAGAAAAAGCTTTCTTT. It codes for CASSARTEKAFF.

In its sample, this clone was seen many times. V is TRBV5-4 and J is TRBJ2-6; 10 bases fit TRBD1. The ends lost 4 bases at V and 1 base at J; junction bases unmatched: 5. The CDR3 is made up of 17 amino acids. Germline V gene lookup returns CDR1 SGHNT and CDR2 YYREEE (reference sequence). This chain's CDR3 is CASSPTGGGSGANVLTF. The CDR3 DNA reads as TGTGCCAGCAGCCCGACAGGGGGCGGTTCTGGGGCCAACGTCCTGACTTTC.

This clone was seen many times. J is TRBJ2-2 and V is TRBV6-5; 10 bases align to TRBD2. V was clipped by 7 bases and J by 3 bases; unmatched bases: 5. Germline V gene data show CDR1 as MNHEY and CDR2 as SVGAGI. The CDR3 spans 15 residues. CDR3 nucleotides: TGTGCCAGCACCAAACTAGCGGGATACACCGGGGAGCTGTTTTTT. It is translated as CASTKLAGYTGELFF.

By sample share, this clone is medium-sized. V and J are TRBV25-1 and TRBJ1-2; 7 bases agree with TRBD1. The length of the CDR3 is 13 residues. V gave up 5 bases and J gave up 3 bases; unmatched junction bases: 3. Per the germline V gene, CDR1 is MGHDK and CDR2 is SYGVNS. CDR3: CASSTTGDYGYTF. The DNA for the CDR3 is TGTGCCAGCAGTACCACAGGGGACTATGGCTACACCTTC.

This clone showed up many times. The chain carries TRBV11-2 and TRBJ2-1; D possibly corresponds to TRBD2 (7 bases). The CDR3 has 16 amino acids. V dropped 3 bases and J dropped 8 bases, with 20 bases sitting between them. Germline CDR1 and CDR2: SGHAT and FQNNGV. The CDR3 here is CASSFLGGRERDEQFF. The DNA of the CDR3 is TGTGCCAGCAGCTTCCTGGGGGGGCGGGAGAGGGATGAGCAGTTCTTC.

In its sample, this clone was seen many times. V is TRBV28 and J is TRBJ2-3; 12 bases map to TRBD2. V lost 3 bases to trimming and J lost 6 bases; unmatched junction nucleotides: 16. CDR1 MDHEN and CDR2 SYDVKM come from the germline V gene. The CDR3 consists of 19 residues. CDR3 coding DNA: TGTGCCAGCAGTTTCCCCCCACTACTAGCGGGGGGAGGAGAGGATACGCAGTATTTT. Translated: CASSFPPLLAGGGEDTQYF.

This clone was observed many times. Written as DNA, the CDR3 is TGCGCCAGCAGCTTGCAACAGAACACTGAAGCTTTCTTT. This gives the protein CASSLQQNTEAFF. The chain has TRBV5-1 and TRBJ1-1; no reliable D call. Trimming removed 1 base at V and 1 base at J, with 5 bases between. This CDR3 region has 13 residues. Germline CDR1 is SGHRS and CDR2 is YFSETQ.

This clone was seen repeatedly, ten times or more. This sequence joins TRBV29-1 and TRBJ2-3, with TRBD2 identical over 11 bases. Unmatched junction bases numbered 7, after V lost 6 bases and J lost 5 bases. This CDR3 comprises 14 residues. The germline V gene has CDR1 SQVTM and CDR2 ANQGSEA. This CDR3 is CSVGVAGGRDTQYF. CDR3 sequence (DNA): TGCAGCGTGGGGGTAGCGGGAGGGAGAGATACGCAGTATTTT.

This clone was found many times. V and J are TRBV7-9 and TRBJ1-1; no firm D call. The CDR3 covers 14 residues. The V end was cut by 3 bases, the J end by 0 bases, with 8 bases between. From germline, CDR1 is SEHNR and CDR2 FQNEAQ (reference sequence). The CDR3 nucleotides read TGTGCCAGCAGCTTCGGCGGCATGAACACTGAAGCTTTCTTT. It yields the protein CASSFGGMNTEAFF.

This clone is medium-sized by share. The chain couples TRBV2 to TRBJ2-7; D remains unclear. From germline, CDR1 is SNHLY and CDR2 FYNNEI. The V end was cut by 4 bases, the J end by 3 bases, with 4 bases between. This CDR3 comprises 11 residues. In DNA form, the CDR3 reads TGTGCCAGCAGTGTCCACTACGAGCAGTACTTC. Encoded protein: CASSVHYEQYF. Supplemented by reference TRBV2 and TRBJ2-7, the full variable domain reads EPEVTQTPSHQVTQMGQEVILRCVPISNHLYFYWYRQILGQKVEFLVSFYNNEISEKSEIFDDQFSVERPDGSNFTLKIRSTKLEDSAMYFCASSVHYEQYFGPGTRLTVT.

This clone showed up many times. J is TRBJ2-7 and V is TRBV14; TRBD2 matches 10 bases. The length of the CDR3 is 14 residues. J gave up 6 bases and V 4 bases, and 6 bases lay outside the gene matches. CDR1 is SGHDN and CDR2 is FVKESK in the germline V gene. The CDR3 spells CASSPGLAYAEQYF. Here the CDR3 DNA reads TGTGCCAGCAGCCCGGGACTAGCGTATGCCGAGCAGTACTTC. The full variable domain, completed using reference TRBV14 and TRBJ2-7, is EAGVTQFPSHSVIEKGQTVTLRCDPISGHDNLYWYRRVMGKEIKFLLHFVKESKQDESGMPNNRFLAERTGGTYSTLKVQPAELEDSGVYFCASSPGLAYAEQYFGPGTRLTVT.

Within the sample, this clone is medium-sized. The chain employs TRBV6-2 or TRBV6-3 and TRBJ2-1, with 9 bases matching TRBD1. There are 15 residues in the CDR3. With 7 bases clipped from V and 7 bases from J, the junction kept 11 bases outside the gene matches. The germline gives CDR1 MNHEY, CDR2 SVGEGT. Written as DNA, the CDR3 is TGTGCCAGCATACCACAGGGGGCGAAGAGGAATGAGCAGTTCTTC. It yields the protein CASIPQGAKRNEQFF.

This clone occurred many times. This sequence joins TRBV5-8 and TRBJ2-2, with D possibly being TRBD1 (6 bases). The CDR3 has 15 residues. The V and J ends lost 4 bases and 3 bases respectively, with 13 bases between them. Germline CDR1 is SGHTS and CDR2 is YDEGEE. The DNA of the CDR3 is TGTGCCAGCAGCCTGGCAGGGGATCACACCGGGGAGCTGTTTTTT. Translation gives CASSLAGDHTGELFF.

This clone was observed at least ten times. The chain uses TRBV5-1 and TRBJ1-1; a possible D gene is TRBD1 (5 bases). Germline assignment: CDR1 SGHRS and CDR2 YFSETQ. CDR3 length: 15 residues. Trimming took off 0 bases at V and 4 bases at J, with 13 bases between the two ends. CDR3 sequence (DNA): TGCGCCAGCAGCTTGGCCGAGGGAGGGGTCACTGAAGCTTTCTTT. This codes for CASSLAEGGVTEAFF.

Judged by abundance, this clone is medium-sized (0.01 to 0.1%). The chain employs TRBV7-3 and TRBJ2-7; 10 bases map to TRBD1. Per germline, CDR1 SGHTA and CDR2 FQGTGA. The V gene end was trimmed by 5 bases and the J gene end by 5 bases; junction bases not matched to a gene: 6. CDR3 length: 14 residues. This CDR3 reads CASSPRGTGDEQYF. The CDR3, as DNA: TGTGCCAGCAGCCCCCGAGGGACAGGGGACGAGCAGTACTTC.